This T cell receptor beta chain was identified in a study of response to subunit inactivated influenza vaccine. General observations from the study: The authors suggested that few new T cells are recruited per seasonal influenza vaccination.

Germline V gene sequence: CDR1 SQVTM, CDR2 ANQGSEA. This CDR3 comprises 13 residues. V trimming: 5 bases; J trimming: 7 bases; junction bases outside the gene matches: 8. As for this clonotype: Its cognate antigen is unknown.

In TCRdb, the RT-PCR reads were re-called with MiXCR into one record per CDR3 protein. The top ten hold approximately 10% of the sample, which has about 780,000 distinct CDR3 sequences, approximately 18% seen once. The material sequenced was PBMCs from blood, taken 5 days after vaccination. The receptor's source is a man aged 50 to 60 who received an inactivated influenza vaccine. The chain joins TRBV29-1 to TRBJ2-7; the match to TRBD1 covers 10 bases. The CDR3 bases are TGCAGCGTTTCACCGGGACAGGGGCAAGAGCAGTACTTC. Protein: CSVSPGQGQEQYF.